The 23 T cell receptor beta chains in this list originate from one sample, sequenced in a study of blood T cell repertoires in COVID-19. Produced via immunoSEQ multiplex PCR; TCRdb's table is partial and in-frame only. The sample lists more than 40,000 clones, 70% to 90% occurring once. Sequencing was done on a sample of peripheral blood. Every receptor here comes from a man aged 45-65 years with active COVID-19.

V is TRBV5-8 and J is TRBJ1-6; D is unresolved. Trimming shortened V by 4 bases and J by 3 bases, and 11 bases separated the two germline ends. Germline CDR1 reads SGHTS; CDR2 reads YDEGEE. This CDR3 is 15 amino acids long. The CDR3 reads CASSMSRGYNSPLHF. CDR3 sequence (DNA): TGTGCCAGCAGCATGTCTCGGGGCTATAATTCACCCCTCCACTTT.

The CDR3 sequence: CASTGRANYGYTF. The CDR3 DNA sequence: TGTGCCAGTACCGGGCGGGCCAACTATGGCTACACCTTC. The chain has TRBV19 and TRBJ1-2; D remains unclear. Germline V gene data show CDR1 as LNHDA and CDR2 as SQIVND (reference sequence). V gave up 7 bases and J gave up 2 bases, with 11 bases separating them. The length of the CDR3 is 13 residues.

This clone was observed a few times. The chain carries TRBV7-9 and TRBJ2-7; 10 positions agree with TRBD1. The ends lost 6 bases at V and 2 bases at J; junction bases unmatched: 13. The germline CDR1 and CDR2 sequences are SEHNR and FQNEAQ (reference sequence). The length of the CDR3 is 17 residues. This chain's CDR3 is CASRPAPWTGGPYEQYV. CDR3 coding DNA: TGTGCCAGCAGGCCCGCACCCTGGACAGGGGGTCCCTACGAGCAGTACGTC.

V is TRBV5-1 and J is TRBJ2-7; D gene uncertain. The CDR3 contains 12 residues. The germline V gene encodes CDR1 SGHRS and CDR2 YFSETQ. Trimming left V 1 base short and J 7 bases short, with 9 bases between. The CDR3 DNA reads TGCGCCAGCAGCTTGTCGGGTTTGGAGCAGTACTTC. Amino acids: CASSLSGLEQYF. Full variable domain (outside the CDR3, taken from reference TRBV5-1 and TRBJ2-7): KAGVTQTPRYLIKTRGQQVTLSCSPISGHRSVSWYQQTPGQGLQFLFEYFSETQRNKGNFPGRFSGRQFSNSRSEMNVSTLELGDSALYLCASSLSGLEQYFGPGTRLTVT.

This chain links TRBV7-2 with TRBJ2-4, with 9 bases aligning to TRBD1. CDR1 is SGHTA, CDR2 FQGNSA, per germline. With 5 bases clipped from V and 8 bases from J, the junction kept 7 bases outside the gene matches. This CDR3 spans 14 amino acids. DNA of the CDR3: TGTGCCAGCAGCCGGACAGGGGATACGGACATTCAGTACTTC. Protein product: CASSRTGDTDIQYF.

In regard to this clone: One end of the junction does not line up with germline, which may come from a read error. The genes are TRBV12-3 or TRBV12-4 and TRBJ2-5; D remains ambiguous. CDR3 length: 11 amino acids. The CDR3 DNA sequence: TGTGCCAGCAGTTTAGGCCCGAACTGCGACTTC. Encoded protein: CASSLGPNCDF.

The chain is built from TRBV5-1 and TRBJ2-5; D perhaps matches TRBD2 (7 bases). Germline loops: CDR1 SGHRS, CDR2 YFSETQ. The CDR3 sequence is 15 residues long. Trimming shortened V by 4 bases and J by 2 bases, and 15 bases separated the two germline ends. The CDR3 sequence: CASSLLGGPQETQYF. In nucleotides, the CDR3 is TGCGCCAGCAGCCTCTTGGGGGGGCCTCAAGAGACCCAGTACTTC. Complete variable domain (other parts from reference TRBV5-1 and TRBJ2-5): KAGVTQTPRYLIKTRGQQVTLSCSPISGHRSVSWYQQTPGQGLQFLFEYFSETQRNKGNFPGRFSGRQFSNSRSEMNVSTLELGDSALYLCASSLLGGPQETQYFGPGTRLLVL.

The chain links TRBV6-1 to TRBJ2-7; 13 nucleotides match TRBD2. This CDR3 is built from 18 residues. Germline V gives CDR1 MNHNS, CDR2 SASEGT. The V gene end was trimmed by 2 bases and the J gene end by 3 bases; junction bases not matched to a gene: 10. The CDR3 protein is CASSERTSGSWGVYEQYV. CDR3 coding DNA: TGTGCCAGCAGTGAACGGACTAGCGGGAGTTGGGGAGTCTACGAGCAGTACGTC.

The chain combines TRBV25-1 with TRBJ2-1; 7 positions agree with TRBD1. The J segment lost 6 bases and the V segment lost 2 bases, leaving 1 base of the junction unmatched. CDR1 is MGHDK, CDR2 SYGVNS, per germline. This CDR3 is 13 amino acids long. Here the CDR3 DNA reads TGTGCCAGCAGTGAACCAGGGGGCAATGAGCAGTTCTTC. Translation: CASSEPGGNEQFF.

Here the CDR3 reads CASKRYEEAFF. The CDR3 coding sequence is TGTGCCAGCAAGAGATACGAGGAAGCTTTCTTT. The genes are TRBV12-3 or TRBV12-4 and TRBJ1-1; no clear D gene. V lost 7 bases, J lost 8 bases, and 11 bases lay in between. This CDR3 has 11 residues.

CDR3 nucleotides: TGTGCCAGTAGTATCCTCCGCGGTGGCGAGCAGTTCTTC. Translated: CASSILRGGEQFF. J is TRBJ2-1 and V is TRBV19; unclear D gene. The length of the CDR3 is 13 residues. Germline CDR1 LNHDA, CDR2 SQIVND (reference sequence). Trimming removed 3 bases from V and 10 bases from J, with 13 bases in between.

The chain carries TRBV5-8 and TRBJ2-3, with 10 bases matching TRBD1. Germline CDR1 reads SGHTS; CDR2 reads YDEGEE. There are 18 residues in the CDR3. Trimming at V came to 1 base and at J to 2 bases, leaving 10 bases not matched to a gene. The CDR3 loop reads CASSLRGGQGKITDTQYF. CDR3 nucleotides: TGTGCCAGCAGCTTGCGGGGGGGACAGGGGAAGATCACAGATACGCAGTATTTT.

V and J are TRBV19 and TRBJ2-1, with TRBD1 identical over 10 bases. The CDR3 contains 15 residues. From germline, CDR1 is LNHDA and CDR2 SQIVND (reference sequence). After removal of 7 bases from V and 4 bases from J, the junction contained 7 bases not matched to a gene. CDR3 in DNA: TGTGCCAGTACCACGGACAGGGGGGGGTACAATGAGCAGTTCTTC. It specifies CASTTDRGGYNEQFF.

This chain uses TRBV7-2 with TRBJ2-7; D may be TRBD1 (6 bases). The germline V gene encodes CDR1 SGHTA and CDR2 FQGNSA. The V end was cut by 3 bases, the J end by 2 bases, with 8 bases between. The CDR3 extends over 13 amino acids. Written as DNA, the CDR3 is TGTGCCAGCAGCTTTAGGGGGACCTACGAGCAGTACTTC. Protein product: CASSFRGTYEQYF.

The V call is TRBV5-1, the J call TRBJ1-6; tentatively, D is TRBD1 (5 bases). With 0 bases removed from V and 0 bases from J, the gap between germline ends came to 13 bases. Per germline, CDR1 SGHRS and CDR2 YFSETQ. This CDR3 region has 18 residues. CDR3: CASSLGQKRASYNSPLHF. Written as DNA, the CDR3 is TGCGCCAGCAGCTTGGGACAGAAAAGGGCCTCCTATAATTCACCCCTCCACTTT.

V usage is TRBV5-1 and J usage is TRBJ2-7; the match to TRBD2 covers 7 bases. V lost 2 bases to trimming and J lost 5 bases; unmatched junction nucleotides: 7. CDR1 and CDR2 (germline): SGHRS, YFSETQ. This CDR3 spans 14 amino acids. The chain's CDR3 is CASSLGLDADEQYV. The CDR3 DNA is TGCGCCAGCAGCTTAGGACTAGACGCAGACGAGCAGTACGTC.

The chain couples TRBV9 to TRBJ1-6; 10 nucleotides match TRBD1. This CDR3 contains 14 residues. Germline V gene lookup returns CDR1 SGDLS and CDR2 YYNGEE. After removal of 3 bases from V and 10 bases from J, the junction contained 4 bases not matched to a gene. This CDR3 is CASSAGTGDSPLHF. CDR3 DNA: TGTGCCAGCAGCGCCGGGACAGGGGACTCACCCCTCCACTTT. Based on the CDR3 plus reference TRBV9 and TRBJ1-6, the full variable domain is DSGVTQTPKHLITATGQRVTLRCSPRSGDLSVYWYQQSLDQGLQFLIQYYNGEERAKGNILERFSAQQFPDLHSELNLSSLELGDSALYFCASSAGTGDSPLHFGNGTRLTVT.

This sequence joins TRBV14 and TRBJ2-6; D uncertain. This CDR3 spans 15 amino acids. Germline-derived CDR1 and CDR2 are SGHDN and FVKESK. Trimming cost V 4 bases and J 4 bases, with 11 bases left between them. CDR3 loop: CASSPRLSGANVLTF. The CDR3 nucleotides are TGTGCCAGCAGCCCCCGACTTTCCGGGGCCAACGTCCTGACTTTC.

Points on this clone: The junction and the germline gene differ at one end; a read error may be behind it. The V call is TRBV7-7, the J call TRBJ2-1; 7 bases are shared with TRBD1. Germline assignment: CDR1 SSHAT and CDR2 FNYEAQ (reference sequence). This CDR3 comprises 16 residues. The CDR3 coding sequence is TGTGCTAGCAGCTTAGGGCACAGGGGCCACGGGGATGAGCAGTTCTTC. It yields the protein CASSLGHRGHGDEQFF.

The chain is built from TRBV18 and TRBJ1-3, with 8 bases identical to TRBD1. Germline V gene lookup returns CDR1 KGHSH and CDR2 LQKENI. V lost 1 base and J lost 2; bases outside the gene matches: 1. CDR3 length: 15 amino acids. The CDR3 DNA reads TGTGCCAGCTCACCACAGACAGGGGCTGGAAACACCATATATTTT. It codes for CASSPQTGAGNTIYF.

The J gene is TRBJ2-6, the V gene TRBV19; 10 bases line up with TRBD1. The germline V gene encodes CDR1 LNHDA and CDR2 SQIVND (reference sequence). The CDR3 has 17 amino acids. With V trimmed by 5 bases and J by 2 bases, 6 bases remained unmatched. CDR3 region: CASSVRQGAPGANVLTF. The CDR3, as DNA: TGTGCCAGTAGTGTGAGACAGGGGGCTCCTGGGGCCAACGTCCTGACTTTC.

This clone was observed once. This sequence joins TRBV10-1 and TRBJ2-1; 7 bases map to TRBD2. Germline V CDR1 and CDR2: WNHNN, SYGVQD (reference sequence). The junction had 9 bases not matched to a gene; V was cut back by 6 bases and J by 10 bases. The CDR3 contains 13 residues. Here the CDR3 reads CASSETLASEQFF. The CDR3 DNA reads as TGCGCCAGCAGCGAAACACTAGCGAGCGAGCAGTTCTTC.

The chain combines TRBV5-1 with TRBJ2-7; 7 nucleotides agree with TRBD1. The length of the CDR3 is 15 residues. V was clipped by 3 bases and J by 3 bases; unmatched bases: 9. Germline-derived CDR1 and CDR2 are SGHRS and YFSETQ. The CDR3 reads CASSSNPGTVYEQYV. CDR3 nucleotides: TGCGCCAGCAGCTCGAACCCCGGGACAGTCTACGAGCAGTACGTC.